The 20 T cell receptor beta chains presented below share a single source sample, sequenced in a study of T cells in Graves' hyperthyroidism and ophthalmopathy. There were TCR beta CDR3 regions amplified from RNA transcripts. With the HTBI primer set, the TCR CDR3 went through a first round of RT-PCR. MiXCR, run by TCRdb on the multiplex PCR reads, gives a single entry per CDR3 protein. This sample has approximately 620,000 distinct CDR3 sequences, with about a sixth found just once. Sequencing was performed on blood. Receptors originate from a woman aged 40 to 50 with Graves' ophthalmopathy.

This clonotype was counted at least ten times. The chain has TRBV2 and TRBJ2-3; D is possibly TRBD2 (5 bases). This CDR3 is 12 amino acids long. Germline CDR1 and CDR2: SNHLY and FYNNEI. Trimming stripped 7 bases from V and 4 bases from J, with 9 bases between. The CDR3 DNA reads TGTGCCAGCAAAGGACTCGCAGATACGCAGTATTTT. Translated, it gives CASKGLADTQYF.

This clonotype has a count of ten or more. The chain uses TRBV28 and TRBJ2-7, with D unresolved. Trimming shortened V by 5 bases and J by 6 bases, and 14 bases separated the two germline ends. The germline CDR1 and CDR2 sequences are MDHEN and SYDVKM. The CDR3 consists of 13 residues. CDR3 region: CASSLKTWLEQYF. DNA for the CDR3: TGTGCCAGCAGTCTGAAGACGTGGCTCGAGCAGTACTTC.

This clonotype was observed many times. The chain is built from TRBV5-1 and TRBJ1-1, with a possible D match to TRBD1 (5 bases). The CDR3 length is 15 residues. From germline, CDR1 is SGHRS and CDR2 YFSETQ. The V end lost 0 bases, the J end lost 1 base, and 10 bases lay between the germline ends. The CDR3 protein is CASSLATVRNTEAFF. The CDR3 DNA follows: TGCGCCAGCAGCTTGGCGACAGTTAGGAACACTGAAGCTTTCTTT.

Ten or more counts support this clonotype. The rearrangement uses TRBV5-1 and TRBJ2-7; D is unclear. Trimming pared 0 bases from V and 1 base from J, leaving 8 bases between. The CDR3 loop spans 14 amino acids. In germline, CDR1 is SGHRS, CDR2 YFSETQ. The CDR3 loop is CASSLVPSSYEQYF. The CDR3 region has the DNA TGCGCCAGCAGCTTGGTTCCGAGTTCCTACGAGCAGTACTTC.

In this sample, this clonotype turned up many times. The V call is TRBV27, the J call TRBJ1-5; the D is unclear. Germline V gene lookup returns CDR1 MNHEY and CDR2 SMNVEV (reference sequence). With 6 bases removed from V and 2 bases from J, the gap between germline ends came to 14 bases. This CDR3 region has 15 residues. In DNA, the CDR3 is TGTGCCAGCAGCCGCACCGTTTCGGGCAATCAGCCCCAGCATTTT. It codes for CASSRTVSGNQPQHF.

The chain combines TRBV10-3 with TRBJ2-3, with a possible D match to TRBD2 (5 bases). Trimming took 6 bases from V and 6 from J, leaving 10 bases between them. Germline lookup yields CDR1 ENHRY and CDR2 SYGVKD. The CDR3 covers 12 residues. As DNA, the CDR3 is TGTGCCATCAGCCTACTAGGGGATACGCAGTATTTT. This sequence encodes CAISLLGDTQYF.

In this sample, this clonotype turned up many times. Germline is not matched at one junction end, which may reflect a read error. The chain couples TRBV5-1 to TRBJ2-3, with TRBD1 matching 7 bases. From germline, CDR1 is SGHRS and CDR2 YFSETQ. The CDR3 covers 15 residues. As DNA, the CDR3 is TGTGCCAGCTCACCACGGGACAGAGTGACAGATACGCAGTATTTT. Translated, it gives CASSPRDRVTDTQYF.

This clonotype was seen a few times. CDR3 in DNA: TGTGCCAGCAGCTCGGGACTAGCGGGAGCCTACAATGAGCAGTTCTTC. Amino acid sequence: CASSSGLAGAYNEQFF. This chain links TRBV7-9 with TRBJ2-1; 14 bases are shared with TRBD2. The V segment lost 4 bases and the J segment 2 bases; nucleotides outside the gene matches: 1. The CDR3 covers 16 residues. Germline assignment: CDR1 SEHNR and CDR2 FQNEAQ (reference sequence).

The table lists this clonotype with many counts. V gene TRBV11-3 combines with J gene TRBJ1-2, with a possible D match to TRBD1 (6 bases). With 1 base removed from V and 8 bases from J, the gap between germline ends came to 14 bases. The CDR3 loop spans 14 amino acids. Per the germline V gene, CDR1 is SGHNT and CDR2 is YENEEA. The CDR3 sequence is CASSLGPGAGGYTF. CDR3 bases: TGTGCCAGCAGCTTAGGGCCAGGGGCGGGCGGCTACACCTTC.

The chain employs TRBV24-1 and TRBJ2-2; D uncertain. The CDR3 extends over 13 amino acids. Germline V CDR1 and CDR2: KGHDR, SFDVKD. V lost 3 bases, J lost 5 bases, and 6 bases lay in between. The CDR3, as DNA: TGTGCCACCAGTGATCCAGGAACCGGGGAGCTGTTTTTT. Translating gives CATSDPGTGELFF.

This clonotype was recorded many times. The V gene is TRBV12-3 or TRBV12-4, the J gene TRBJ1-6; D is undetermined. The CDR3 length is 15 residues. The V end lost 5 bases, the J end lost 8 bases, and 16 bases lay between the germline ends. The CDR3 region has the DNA TGTGCCAGCAGTGCGACCCGGAGGGCCTATTCACCCCTCCACTTT. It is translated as CASSATRRAYSPLHF.

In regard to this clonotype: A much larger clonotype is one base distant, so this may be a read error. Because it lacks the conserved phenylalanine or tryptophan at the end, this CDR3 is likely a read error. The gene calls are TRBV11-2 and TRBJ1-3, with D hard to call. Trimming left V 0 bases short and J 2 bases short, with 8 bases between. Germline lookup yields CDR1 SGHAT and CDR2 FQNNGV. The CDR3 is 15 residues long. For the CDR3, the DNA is TGTGCCAGCAGCTTAGATCCTAGGGCTGGAAACACCATATATTCT. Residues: CASSLDPRAGNTIYS.

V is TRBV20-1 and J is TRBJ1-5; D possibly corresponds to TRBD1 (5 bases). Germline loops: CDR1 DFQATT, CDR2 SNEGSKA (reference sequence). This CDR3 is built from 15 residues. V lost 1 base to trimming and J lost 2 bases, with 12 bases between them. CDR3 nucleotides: TGCAGTGCTAGAGTAGGAGGGGACGGCAATCAGCCCCAGCATTTT. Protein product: CSARVGGDGNQPQHF.

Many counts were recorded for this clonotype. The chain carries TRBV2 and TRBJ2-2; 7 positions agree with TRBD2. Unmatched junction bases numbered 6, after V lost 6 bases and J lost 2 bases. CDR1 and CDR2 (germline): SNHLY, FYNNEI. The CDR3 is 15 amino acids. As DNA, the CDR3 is TGTGCCAGCAGCGCGGGGACTACTAACACCGGGGAGCTGTTTTTT. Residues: CASSAGTTNTGELFF. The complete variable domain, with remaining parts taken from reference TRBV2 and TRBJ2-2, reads EPEVTQTPSHQVTQMGQEVILRCVPISNHLYFYWYRQILGQKVEFLVSFYNNEISEKSEIFDDQFSVERPDGSNFTLKIRSTKLEDSAMYFCASSAGTTNTGELFFGEGSRLTVL.

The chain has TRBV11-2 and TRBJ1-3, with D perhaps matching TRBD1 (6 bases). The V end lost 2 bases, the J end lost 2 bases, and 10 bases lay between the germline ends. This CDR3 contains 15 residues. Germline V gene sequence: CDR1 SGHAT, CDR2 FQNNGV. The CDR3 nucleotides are TGTGCCAGCAGCTTAATACAGGGTCCTGGAAACACCATATATTTT. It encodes CASSLIQGPGNTIYF. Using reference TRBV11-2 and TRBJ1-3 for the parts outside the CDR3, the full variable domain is EAGVAQSPRYKIIEKRQSVAFWCNPISGHATLYWYQQILGQGPKLLIQFQNNGVVDDSQLPKDRFSAERLKGVDSTLKIQPAKLEDSAVYLCASSLIQGPGNTIYFGEGSWLTVV.

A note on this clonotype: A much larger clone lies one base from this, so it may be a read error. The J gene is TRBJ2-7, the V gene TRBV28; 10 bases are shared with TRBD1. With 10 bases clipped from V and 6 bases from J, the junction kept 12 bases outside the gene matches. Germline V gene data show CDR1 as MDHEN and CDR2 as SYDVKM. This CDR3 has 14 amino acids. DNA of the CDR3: TGTGCCACTCATTCCGGGACAGGGGCCTTCGAGCAGTACTTC. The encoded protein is CATHSGTGAFEQYF.

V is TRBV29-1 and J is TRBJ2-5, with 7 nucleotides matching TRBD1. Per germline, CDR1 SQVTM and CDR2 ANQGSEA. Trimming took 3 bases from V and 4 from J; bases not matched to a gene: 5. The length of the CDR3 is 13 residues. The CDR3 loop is CSVDTGDGETQYF. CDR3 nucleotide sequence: TGCAGCGTTGATACAGGGGATGGAGAGACCCAGTACTTC.

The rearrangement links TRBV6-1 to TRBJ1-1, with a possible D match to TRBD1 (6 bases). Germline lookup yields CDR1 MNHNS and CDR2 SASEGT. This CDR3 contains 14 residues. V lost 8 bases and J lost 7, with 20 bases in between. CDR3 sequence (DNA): TGTGCCAGCGGTACACTCAGGGGTACCTTTGAAGCTTTCTTT. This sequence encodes CASGTLRGTFEAFF.

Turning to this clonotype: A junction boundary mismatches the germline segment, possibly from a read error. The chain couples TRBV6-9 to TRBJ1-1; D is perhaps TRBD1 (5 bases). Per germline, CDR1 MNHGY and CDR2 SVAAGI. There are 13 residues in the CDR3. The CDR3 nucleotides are TGTGCCGGCAGTTGGACACGCAACACTGAAGCTTTCTTT. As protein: CAGSWTRNTEAFF.

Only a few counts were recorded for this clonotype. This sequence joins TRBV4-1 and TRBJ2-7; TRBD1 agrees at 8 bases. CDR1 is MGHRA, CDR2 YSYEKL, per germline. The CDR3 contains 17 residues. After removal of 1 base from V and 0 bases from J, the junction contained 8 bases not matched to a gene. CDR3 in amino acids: CASSQAFGTGASYEQYF. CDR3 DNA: TGCGCCAGCAGCCAAGCTTTCGGGACAGGTGCCTCCTACGAGCAGTACTTC.